The 17 T cell receptor beta chains in this list originate from one sample, sequenced in a study of shared clonotypes between healthy human individuals. Using immunoSEQ multiplex PCR, the repertoire was profiled, and TCRdb retains in-frame clones only, with some absent. The table has around 550,000 clones, roughly 96% seen once. Terminally differentiated effector memory CD45RA+ cells were excluded from the naive CD8 cells, which were CD45RO-negative and positively selected for CCR7. The sequenced sample consisted of naive CD8+ T cells sorted from blood. These TCRs come from a woman in her 30s in good health.

V gene TRBV16 combines with J gene TRBJ2-1; TRBD2 aligns across 9 bases. CDR3 size: 15 residues. With V trimmed by 1 base and J by 6 bases, 4 bases remained unmatched. CDR1 and CDR2 from the germline V gene are KGHSY and FQNENV. The CDR3 DNA follows: TGTGCCAGCAGCCAATTTAGCGGGGGTAGCAATGAGCAGTTCTTC. The encoded protein is CASSQFSGGSNEQFF. Based on the CDR3 plus reference TRBV16 and TRBJ2-1, the full variable domain is GEEVAQTPKHLVRGEGQKAKLYCAPIKGHSYVFWYQQVLKNEFKFLISFQNENVFDETGMPKERFSAKCLPNSPCSLEIQATKLEDSAVYFCASSQFSGGSNEQFFGPGTRLTVL.

V gene TRBV28 combines with J gene TRBJ1-4; D is possibly TRBD1 (5 bases). From germline, CDR1 is MDHEN and CDR2 SYDVKM. The CDR3 length is 17 residues. Trimming cost V 2 bases and J 1 base, with 14 bases left between them. CDR3 region: CASSLVSGGETNEKLFF. CDR3 sequence (DNA): TGTGCCAGCAGTTTAGTGTCGGGGGGAGAAACTAATGAAAAACTGTTTTTT.

V and J are TRBV6-6 and TRBJ2-7; D not resolved. The germline V gene has CDR1 MNHNY and CDR2 SVGAGI (reference sequence). The CDR3 covers 11 residues. V was clipped by 6 bases and J by 3 bases, with 6 bases between them. The CDR3 DNA sequence: TGTGCCAGCAGCAATCTCTACGAGCAGTACTTC. As protein: CASSNLYEQYF.

The rearrangement joins TRBV4-1 to TRBJ2-1; 11 bases fit TRBD2. The CDR3 totals 15 residues. The ends lost 0 bases at V and 10 bases at J; junction bases unmatched: 5. Germline-derived CDR1 and CDR2 are MGHRA and YSYEKL. For the CDR3, the DNA is TGCGCCAGCAGCCAAGAATCCCTAGCGGGAGGAGAGCAGTTCTTC. This codes for CASSQESLAGGEQFF.

The chain links TRBV6-1 to TRBJ2-7; 7 nucleotides align to TRBD2. Germline values: CDR1 MNHNS, CDR2 SASEGT. V lost 2 bases to trimming and J lost 2 bases; unmatched junction nucleotides: 6. The CDR3 contains 15 residues. As DNA, the CDR3 is TGTGCCAGCAGTGAACCCCTGGGGGGGGCCTACGAGCAGTACTTC. Protein product: CASSEPLGGAYEQYF.

The chain has TRBV5-6 and TRBJ2-1; no clear D gene. The CDR3 contains 15 residues. The ends were cut back, 4 bases at V and 5 bases at J, with 16 bases in the middle. From germline, CDR1 is SGHDT and CDR2 YYEEEE. CDR3 in amino acids: CASSLSESIHNEQFF. Here the CDR3 DNA reads TGTGCCAGCAGCCTCTCGGAAAGCATCCACAATGAGCAGTTCTTC.

The rearrangement joins TRBV28 to TRBJ2-7, with 10 bases matching TRBD2. The trim removed 2 bases at V and 2 bases at J, leaving 12 bases unmatched. CDR3 size: 18 residues. Germline CDR1 MDHEN, CDR2 SYDVKM. CDR3 nucleotides: TGTGCCAGCAGTTTACTTCCCCTCCTTAGCGGGAGGACCTACGAGCAGTACTTC. Amino acid sequence: CASSLLPLLSGRTYEQYF.

The chain links TRBV5-6 to TRBJ2-5, with D possibly being TRBD2 (6 bases). The CDR3 loop spans 12 amino acids. Trimming removed 0 bases at V and 9 bases at J, with 9 bases between. The germline gives CDR1 SGHDT, CDR2 YYEEEE. The CDR3 spells CASSLDPGAQYF. In nucleotides, the CDR3 is TGTGCCAGCAGCTTGGATCCGGGGGCCCAGTACTTC.

The rearrangement joins TRBV15 to TRBJ2-1; 9 bases map to TRBD1. Germline-derived CDR1 and CDR2 are LNHNV and YYDKDF (reference sequence). The CDR3 consists of 16 residues. The ends lost 1 base at V and 6 bases at J; junction bases unmatched: 7. CDR3 DNA: TGTGCCACCAGCAGAGGTGTCGAGACAGGGGGCAATGAGCAGTTCTTC. Amino acid sequence: CATSRGVETGGNEQFF.

V and J are TRBV27 and TRBJ1-2, with 11 bases that match TRBD1. This CDR3 has 17 amino acids. Looked up from germline, CDR1 is MNHEY and CDR2 is SMNVEV (reference sequence). The V segment lost 1 base and the J segment 7 bases; nucleotides outside the gene matches: 11. In DNA form, the CDR3 reads TGTGCCAGCAGTTTATTCGACATAGGACAGGGGGCGGTTGGCTACACCTTC. Translated, it gives CASSLFDIGQGAVGYTF.

This chain uses TRBV7-9 with TRBJ1-1; D is possibly TRBD1 (5 bases). Trimming removed 5 bases from V and 1 base from J, with 20 bases in between. The CDR3 covers 17 residues. The germline gives CDR1 SEHNR, CDR2 FQNEAQ (reference sequence). The DNA of the CDR3 is TGTGCCAGCAGCGCAGGACGGGACGAAATACAGAACACTGAAGCTTTCTTT. Protein: CASSAGRDEIQNTEAFF.

The gene calls are TRBV28 and TRBJ2-1; D ambiguous. CDR1 MDHEN and CDR2 SYDVKM come from the germline V gene. Trimming took off 3 bases at V and 1 base at J, with 10 bases between the two ends. This CDR3 spans 15 amino acids. CDR3 sequence: CASSFLLGSYNEQFF. The CDR3 DNA sequence: TGTGCCAGCAGTTTTTTGCTGGGATCCTACAATGAGCAGTTCTTC.

This chain joins TRBV19 and TRBJ2-2, with 8 bases lining up with TRBD2. Germline V gene data show CDR1 as LNHDA and CDR2 as SQIVND (reference sequence). This CDR3 region has 16 residues. The J segment lost 2 bases and the V segment lost 3 bases, leaving 5 bases of the junction unmatched. The CDR3 here is CASSMASGLNTGELFF. The DNA of the CDR3 is TGTGCCAGTAGTATGGCTAGCGGGCTAAACACCGGGGAGCTGTTTTTT.

The sample holds one count of this clone. The V call is TRBV11-2, the J call TRBJ1-3, with D unclear. Germline assignment: CDR1 SGHAT and CDR2 FQNNGV. Trimming took 2 bases from V and 2 from J, leaving 4 bases between them. The CDR3 is made up of 13 amino acids. CDR3 region: CASSLSPGNTIYF. The CDR3 DNA reads as TGTGCCAGCAGCTTATCACCTGGAAACACCATATATTTT.

This CDR3 is CASSEGLAGGPTDTQYF. The CDR3, as DNA: TGTGCCAGCAGTGAAGGACTAGCGGGAGGACCCACAGATACGCAGTATTTT. The chain uses TRBV6-1 and TRBJ2-3; 13 bases match TRBD2. Per germline, CDR1 MNHNS and CDR2 SASEGT. The CDR3 loop spans 17 amino acids. The ends lost 1 base at V and 2 bases at J; junction bases unmatched: 3.

The chain employs TRBV9 and TRBJ2-1; D not certain. V lost 1 base and J lost 4, with 15 bases in between. The length of the CDR3 is 16 residues. The germline V gene encodes CDR1 SGDLS and CDR2 YYNGEE. CDR3 loop: CASSVKHTRGYNEQFF. DNA for the CDR3: TGTGCCAGCAGCGTAAAGCATACCCGAGGATACAATGAGCAGTTCTTC.

V is TRBV14 and J is TRBJ1-1; unclear D gene. Germline lookup yields CDR1 SGHDN and CDR2 FVKESK. CDR3 length equals 17 residues. V lost 3 bases and J lost 6, with 23 bases in between. Written as DNA, the CDR3 is TGTGCCAGCAGCCATAATCCGGCGGAGATGACGGTCTCTGAAGCTTTCTTT. Protein product: CASSHNPAEMTVSEAFF.